This T cell receptor beta chain was recovered during a study of blood T cell repertoires in COVID-19 (dated by TCRdb to about 2020). Looking at the study overall: Collaborator samples came from the United States, Italy and Spain and covered acute and convalescent phases of COVID-19. The prospective study material was composed of cDNA or gDNA derived from T cells, B-cell-depleted T cells, or PBMCs. The dataset comprised deeply sampled blood TCRbeta repertoires from subjects exposed to, actively infected with, or recovered from COVID-19. The repertoires were released in a freely available public database meant as a resource for research on the immune response to SARS-CoV-2. Samples came from the ongoing ImmuneRACE study (first 160 participants) plus 1,254 subjects from 6 global collaborators. The sample metadata nearly always contained a de-identified subject ID, COVID-19 status, age in years and sex. Where HLA class I and class II types were available, the types were taken from metadata supplied by the sample provider, not from assay-based typing.

Looking up the germline V gene (reference sequence) yields CDR1 MNHEY and CDR2 SMNVEV. The CDR3 measures 14 amino acids from cysteine to phenylalanine. The kept DNA is CDR3 alone, 42 bases in frame from the first base. V is pruned by 5 bases and J by 6 bases, leaving 8 bases of the junction without a gene match. Overall study results and their limits: The quantity of clinical and demographic metadata differed by source and by participant and was supplied without curation.

To note about this clone: Which antigen it targets is not known. Nothing much larger sits one base from this clone, and base qualities are not available.

One collaborating source in Seattle enrolled patients during active infection and followed them longitudinally through the course of disease. The collaborating institutions used their own protocols to collect whole blood in K2EDTA tubes. For TCRbeta analysis, collaborators shipped samples as frozen whole blood, isolated PBMCs, or DNA extracted from either of those sample types. The immunoSEQ Assay, a bias-controlled multiplex PCR, was used to amplify TCRbeta CDR3 regions from genomic DNA. As for the authors' bioinformatics: The number of nucleated cells in each sample was estimated by amplification of reference gene primers within the assay. Sequence reads were collapsed and filtered to measure the absolute abundance of every unique TCRbeta CDR3 rearrangement. For each sample, productive Simpson clonality was calculated as the square root of Simpson's diversity index over productive rearrangements. The clones in this table, taken by TCRdb from immuneACCESS, are in-frame only. Not every clone is retained; where verified, under half of the shortfall comes from an unresolved V gene, and the cause of the rest is unknown. The DNA gave D and trimming, while V, J and clone size come from that table. The sample table holds fewer than 300,000 clones, of which less than 85% were seen once. The ten largest clones take up roughly 1.5% of the sample.

The TCR was taken from a human donor with COVID-19, enrolled during active disease. The donor label of this sample is uncertain. The material sequenced was peripheral blood. The V and J genes are TRBV27 and TRBJ1-2, with 8 junctional bases fitting TRBD1. The CDR3 protein is CASSVLQGVHGYTF. The bases are TGTGCCAGCAGTGTCCTACAGGGGGTTCATGGCTACACCTTC.